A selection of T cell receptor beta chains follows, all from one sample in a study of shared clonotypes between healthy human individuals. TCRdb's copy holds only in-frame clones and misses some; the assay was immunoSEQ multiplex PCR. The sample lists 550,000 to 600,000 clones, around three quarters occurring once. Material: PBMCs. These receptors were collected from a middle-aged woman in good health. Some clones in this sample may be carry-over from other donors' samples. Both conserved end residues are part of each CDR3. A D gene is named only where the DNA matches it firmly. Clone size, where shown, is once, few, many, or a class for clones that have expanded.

TGTGCCAGTAGTCCAGGTACTAGCGGTTCCTACGAGCAGTACTTC | CASSPGTSGSYEQYF | few | TRBV19 | TRBD2 | TRBJ2-7
TGCGCCAGCAGCTATAGCGGGAGCTCCTACAATGAGCAGTTCTTC | CASSYSGSSYNEQFF | . | TRBV5-1 | TRBD2 | TRBJ2-1
TGTGCCAGCAGTCCACCAGGGGAGGGGGCGCGGAGGAAAGCCAAAAACATTCAGTACTTC | CASSPPGEGARRKAKNIQYF | . | TRBV28 | . | TRBJ2-4
TGTGCCAGCAGCCCCAGGACAGGGCCCGTCGGTGGCTACACCTTC | CASSPRTGPVGGYTF | . | TRBV7-2 | TRBD1 | TRBJ1-2
TGTGCCAGCAGCCCCATCAGACAGGGTCAGACTTCAGATACGCAGTATTTT | CASSPIRQGQTSDTQYF | few | TRBV27 | TRBD1 | TRBJ2-3
TGTGCCAGCAGTTCCCCCGGGCTCCCGCAGTTCTTC | CASSSPGLPQFF | . | TRBV6-6 | . | TRBJ2-1
TGTGCCAGCAGTTTACGTCCAGGCTACGAGCAGTACTTC | CASSLRPGYEQYF | . | TRBV28 | . | TRBJ2-7
TGTGCCAGCAGGCGGAGCGGGAGGGCCATCACCGGGGAGCTGTTTTTT | CASRRSGRAITGELFF | . | TRBV2 | TRBD2 | TRBJ2-2
TGTGCCAGTAGTATAGCCTCAGGGAGGCACACTGAAGCTTTCTTT | CASSIASGRHTEAFF | once | TRBV19 | . | TRBJ1-1
TGTGCCAGCAGCGGCCCCCGGCGCGGGAGGGGAGATACGCAGTATTTT | CASSGPRRGRGDTQYF | once | TRBV7-8 | TRBD2 | TRBJ2-3
TGTGCCAGCAGCTTAATTTCTGGCGAGCAGTTCTTC | CASSLISGEQFF | . | TRBV7-9 | . | TRBJ2-1
TGCGCCAGCAGCTTGTGGACAGGGGAGGCGAACACTGAAGCTTTCTTT | CASSLWTGEANTEAFF | few | TRBV5-1 | TRBD1 | TRBJ1-1
TGTGCCAGCTCACGAGACAGGTCTCTCTCTGGAAACACCATATATTTT | CASSRDRSLSGNTIYF | . | TRBV18 | . | TRBJ1-3
TGTGCCAGCAGTGTAAAAGAAGAACAAGAGACCCAGTACTTC | CASSVKEEQETQYF | medium-sized | TRBV6-1 | . | TRBJ2-5
TGTGACAGCAGTGAATGGAATCTGGGTTCCACTGAAGCTTTCTTT | CDSSEWNLGSTEAFF | . | TRBV25-1 | . | TRBJ1-1
TGTGCCAGCAGCGTCCAGAGGGAGGGGGAGCTGTTTTTT | CASSVQREGELFF | . | TRBV9 | . | TRBJ2-2
TGTGCCAGCATCCAACCCCGACATAGGGGGCAGAACTATGGCTACACCTTC | CASIQPRHRGQNYGYTF | many | TRBV2 | TRBD1 | TRBJ1-2
TGCAGCGCCGGGACAGTTGGGGACACTGAAGCTTTCTTT | CSAGTVGDTEAFF | . | TRBV29-1 | TRBD1 | TRBJ1-1
TGCAGCGTTGAAGATCCTGGAGGGGGCCACGAGCAGTACTTC | CSVEDPGGGHEQYF | . | TRBV29-1 | . | TRBJ2-7
TGTGCCAGCAGTGAGACAGCCTTGAATCAGCCCCAGCATTTT | CASSETALNQPQHF | . | TRBV28 | . | TRBJ1-5
TGCGCCAGCAGCTTGGCCCCCGGGGAAGGGGGGTACGAGCAGTACTTC | CASSLAPGEGGYEQYF | . | TRBV5-1 | . | TRBJ2-7
TGCGCCAGCAGCCTCCCTACCGGACTAGCGGGAAGCCACGAGCAGTACTTC | CASSLPTGLAGSHEQYF | . | TRBV5-1 | TRBD2 | TRBJ2-7
TGTGCCTGGAGCGATGGGACAGGGGCCTACGAGCAGTACTTC | CAWSDGTGAYEQYF | . | TRBV30 | TRBD1 | TRBJ2-7
TGTGCCAGTAGTTTGACAGGGAATTCCTACGAGCAGTACTTC | CASSLTGNSYEQYF | . | TRBV19 | TRBD1 | TRBJ2-7
TGTGCCAGCAGCCTAACGGGACAGGGGGCGGCTGGGGCCAACGTCCTGACTTTC | CASSLTGQGAAGANVLTF | once | TRBV27 | TRBD1 | TRBJ2-6
TGTGCCAGCTCACCGAGGGAGGGAGGTACGCAGTATTTT | CASSPREGGTQYF | . | TRBV18 | TRBD2 | TRBJ2-3
TGTGCCTGGAGTCAGACCGTCACGAACACTGAAGCTTTCTTT | CAWSQTVTNTEAFF | . | TRBV30 | . | TRBJ1-1
TGTGCCAGCAGTTTTACTAGCGGGAGGGAGGGCACAGATACGCAGTATTTT | CASSFTSGREGTDTQYF | . | TRBV28 | TRBD2 | TRBJ2-3
TGCGCCAGCAGCCAAGATGCAGCGGGAGCTCCCTACAATGAGCAGTTCTTC | CASSQDAAGAPYNEQFF | . | TRBV4-3 | TRBD2 | TRBJ2-1
TGTGCCAGCAGCAACGGACAGGGTGCTGTGGGAATATATTTT | CASSNGQGAVGIYF | . | TRBV4-2 | TRBD1 | TRBJ1-3
TGCGCCAGCAGTCATCAGGGGGATGGTGAAAAACTGTTTTTT | CASSHQGDGEKLFF | . | TRBV5-1 | TRBD1 | TRBJ1-4
TGTGCCAGCAGTGACCCCGGACAGTGGGGCTACACCTTC | CASSDPGQWGYTF | . | TRBV6-6 | . | TRBJ1-2